The present entry profiles one T cell receptor beta chain with its context. Different DNA sequences within this sample yield the same CDR3. This sample was taken from a study of blood T cell repertoires in COVID-19. Across the whole study: PBMCs, B-cell-depleted T cells, or T cells were the source of the cDNA or gDNA that made up the material.

This CDR3 is 14 amino acids long. Trimming pared 2 bases from V and 2 bases from J, leaving 9 bases between. CDR1 is SGHNT, CDR2 YYREEE, per germline (reference sequence). How the authors handled the data: Reference gene primer amplification gave estimated nucleated cell counts. Only in-frame clones appear in the TCRdb table, and some are missing; sequencing was by immunoSEQ multiplex PCR. That table gives V, J and clone size, and the DNA gave D and trimming. The table shows around 200,000 clones, with approximately 87% occurring only once. The genes are TRBV5-4 and TRBJ2-3; D unclear. This receptor was taken from a man between 60 and 75 years old who had recovered from COVID-19. Material: peripheral blood. CDR3 coding DNA: TGTGCCAGCAGCTTACAAGGAGCCACAGATACGCAGTATTTT. Its translation is CASSLQGATDTQYF.